The source of this T cell receptor (beta chain) is a study of cytomegalovirus exposure and HLA in healthy donors. Regarding the study as a whole: Cytomegalovirus association was assigned to about 150 TCR beta chains. A subsequent analysis found that TCR clusters from the first cohort also tended to co-occur in the 120 validation repertoires, with approximately 95% of cluster scores above 0.

The donors were members of the validation cohort comprising about 120 subjects, separate from the approximately 710-subject first cohort. Trimming stripped 5 bases from V and 14 bases from J, with 19 bases between. This CDR3 spans 13 amino acids. CDR1 and CDR2 (germline): SGHTA, FQGNSA. Generated by immunoSEQ multiplex PCR, the TCRdb table keeps only in-frame clones and is missing some. The repertoire has approximately 150,000 clones, about 89% of them found once; the top ten carry 3% to 3.5%. With regard to this clone: Its antigen is as yet unknown.

This clonotype originated in a woman under 30 in good health and CMV-seropositive. Material for sequencing was PBMCs. The chain employs TRBV7-2 and TRBJ2-1; D is ambiguous. The DNA for the CDR3 is TGTGCCAGCAGCCCCACGATGGCCCCCTCCGAGTTCTTC. Translated: CASSPTMAPSEFF. Combining the CDR3 with reference TRBV7-2 and TRBJ2-1 gives the whole variable domain GAGVSQSPSNKVTEKGKDVELRCDPISGHTALYWYRQSLGQGLEFLIYFQGNSAPDKSGLPSDRFSAERTGGSVSTLTIQRTQQEDSAVYLCASSPTMAPSEFFGPGTRLTVL.